This TCR beta chain derives from a study of CD8 T cells in ankylosing spondylitis (dated 2017 in TCRdb). About the study as a whole: To find TCR variants linked to disease, the study profiled T cell receptor beta repertoires in ankylosing spondylitis patients and healthy donors. The full study cohort was made up of about 25 ankylosing spondylitis patients and around 100 healthy donors. Peripheral blood was sampled, and synovial fluid was also collected from ankylosing spondylitis patients. What the research found in general, with its limitations: A TCR beta motif of several highly homologous amino acid variants appeared characteristic of blood from ankylosing spondylitis patients. The disease-linked clones were reported to be significantly enriched in matched synovial fluid samples from ankylosing spondylitis patients. A CD8+ phenotype was shown by the disease-linked clones, which were found at relatively low frequencies in peripheral blood. Some motif variants had previously been reported in the synovial fluid and blood of reactive arthritis patients, which suggests shared mechanisms of disease initiation.

This clonotype appeared a few times. What antigen it recognizes has not been identified. Per-nucleotide qualities are absent, and no much larger clonotype sits a single base away. The germline V gene specifies MNHNS as CDR1 and SASEGT as CDR2. Relative to germline, V is missing 5 bases and J is missing 7 bases, with 8 bases of the junction outside any gene match. There are 14 amino acids in the CDR3, from cysteine to phenylalanine inclusive. Just CDR3 DNA is preserved here, 42 bases in frame from base 1. Sequenced on an Illumina HiSeq 2500. Quantitative 5'-RACE with molecular barcodes was the method used to prepare the TCR beta libraries. Under the source paper's analysis protocol: Disease-linked TCR variants were identified with a new computational method built on a probabilistic model of VDJ rearrangement. The public reads were reanalyzed by TCRdb: fastp trimming at Q25, MiXCR alignment, in-frame beta chains only. Each entry is one CDR3 protein sequence, shown with its most common DNA and genes. It is TCRdb's table, rather than the study itself, that gives the V and J calls and clone size. The sample has about 480,000 distinct CDR3 sequences on record, 17% of them singletons. Jointly, the top ten make up approximately 1% of the sample.

The receptor was isolated from a male donor with ankylosing spondylitis. Input material: blood, either unsorted or a sorted T cell fraction (not recorded which). The chain employs TRBV6-1 and TRBJ2-7; 10 central bases correspond to TRBD1. The nucleotide sequence reads as follows: TGTGCCAGCAGTCGCGGACAGGGGGTCGGTGAGCAGTACTTC. This is translated as CASSRGQGVGEQYF.